These 9 T cell receptor beta chains were all obtained from the same sample, sequenced in a study of radiation and T cells in renal cell carcinoma. Sample time point: baseline pretreatment blood. As to treatment: 15 Gy SBRT to primary tumor, nephrectomy 4 weeks later. Clones were read by immunoSEQ multiplex PCR, and TCRdb kept only the in-frame ones, dropping some. The repertoire holds 150,000 or so clones, with about 87% as singletons. The sequencing here drew on blood, taken from a patient whose treatment included radiotherapy and nephrectomy. Receptors were obtained from a woman in her 70s with renal cell carcinoma.

J is TRBJ2-1 and V is TRBV19; D unresolved. Germline assignment: CDR1 LNHDA and CDR2 SQIVND (reference sequence). The CDR3 is 14 amino acids. The V gene lost 10 bases and the J gene lost 2 bases, with 15 bases spanning the gap. CDR3 residues: CATTPSRAYNEQFF. DNA for the CDR3: TGTGCCACGACCCCTAGTCGTGCCTACAATGAGCAGTTCTTC.

V and J are TRBV7-2 and TRBJ2-6, with D possibly being TRBD2 (6 bases). The CDR3 is 13 residues long. Trimming cost V 11 bases and J 1 base, with 9 bases left between them. CDR1 and CDR2 (germline): SGHTA, FQGNSA. CDR3 bases: TGTGCCGGGGAGGTGTCTGGGGCCAACGTCCTGACTTTC. Its translation is CAGEVSGANVLTF.

V and J are TRBV9 and TRBJ2-1, with D possibly being TRBD1 (5 bases). The germline V gene encodes CDR1 SGDLS and CDR2 YYNGEE. There are 16 residues in the CDR3. Trimming removed 0 bases from V and 2 bases from J, with 12 bases in between. CDR3 residues: CASSVGVTEAYNEQFF. CDR3 coding DNA: TGTGCCAGCAGCGTAGGGGTGACAGAGGCCTACAATGAGCAGTTCTTC.

This rearrangement joins TRBV7-2 to TRBJ2-3; D possibly corresponds to TRBD2 (7 bases). CDR3 length equals 17 residues. Germline assignment: CDR1 SGHTA and CDR2 FQGNSA. The V gene lost 5 bases and the J gene lost 2 bases, with 20 bases spanning the gap. The CDR3 DNA follows: TGTGCCAGCAGCCCGGAGAAGTGGGGGGGCCCCACAGATACGCAGTATTTT. This codes for CASSPEKWGGPTDTQYF.

The CDR3 region is CASSFPSGGAVNGYTF. The CDR3, as DNA: TGTGCCAGCAGCTTTCCCTCAGGGGGCGCGGTTAATGGCTACACCTTC. The genes are TRBV7-2 and TRBJ1-2; 8 bases line up with TRBD1. CDR3 length: 16 residues. V shed 3 bases and J 6 bases; nucleotides not matched to a gene: 12. From germline, CDR1 is SGHTA and CDR2 FQGNSA.

The CDR3 DNA reads as TGTGCCTGGAGTATGGGCGGAAACTATGGCTACACCTTC. Its translation is CAWSMGGNYGYTF. The V call is TRBV30, the J call TRBJ1-2, with D uncertain. The CDR3 covers 13 residues. Germline CDR1 is GTSNPN and CDR2 is SVGIG (reference sequence). Trimming took off 2 bases at V and 2 bases at J, with 9 bases between the two ends.

The V gene is TRBV27, the J gene TRBJ2-2; 9 nucleotides align to TRBD2. Losses at the gene ends were 3 bases for V and 6 bases for J; bases not matched to a gene: 8. The CDR3 has 16 amino acids. Germline V gene data show CDR1 as MNHEY and CDR2 as SMNVEV (reference sequence). CDR3 coding DNA: TGTGCCAGCAGTTTGAGAGCGGGGGGCGGCGCCGGGGAGCTGTTTTTT. It specifies CASSLRAGGGAGELFF.

The chain combines TRBV28 with TRBJ1-5; D uncertain. Trimming pared 7 bases from V and 0 bases from J, leaving 31 bases between. This CDR3 has 21 residues. Germline CDR1 is MDHEN and CDR2 is SYDVKM. CDR3 sequence (DNA): TGTGCCAGCAACCCCGGTCTTCCCTCGGCGAAAGATTGGTATAGCAATCAGCCCCAGCATTTT. Encoded protein: CASNPGLPSAKDWYSNQPQHF.

This chain joins TRBV30 and TRBJ2-1; TRBD2 matches 8 bases. Unmatched junction bases numbered 7, after V lost 0 bases and J lost 0 bases. The CDR3 contains 17 residues. Germline V CDR1 and CDR2: GTSNPN, SVGIG (reference sequence). CDR3 residues: CAWSVRGRGGSYNEQFF. CDR3 nucleotides: TGTGCCTGGAGTGTAAGGGGACGGGGGGGCTCCTACAATGAGCAGTTCTTC.